These 26 T cell receptor beta chains were sequenced from one sample in a study of T cell repertoires in cytomegalovirus infection. MiXCR, run by TCRdb on the reads, gives a single entry per CDR3 protein. The profile shows under 800,000 distinct CDR3 sequences, 24% of them singletons. The source material was CD8+ T cells from PBMCs. These receptors originate from a human donor in good health (CMV status not recorded). Some clones in this sample may be carry-over from other donors' samples.

V and J are TRBV14 and TRBJ2-2; tentative D call: TRBD1 (6 bases). V lost 2 bases and J lost 2, with 24 bases in between. The CDR3 length is 20 residues. Germline V gives CDR1 SGHDN, CDR2 FVKESK. CDR3 nucleotide sequence: TGTGCCAGCAGCCAACTCCCTCTACTGTTGTCGGGACAAAACACCGGGGAGCTGTTTTTT. Translated: CASSQLPLLLSGQNTGELFF.

This chain links TRBV27 with TRBJ1-1, with D hard to call. From germline, CDR1 is MNHEY and CDR2 SMNVEV (reference sequence). Trimming stripped 2 bases from V and 4 bases from J, with 14 bases between. CDR3 size: 15 residues. The CDR3 DNA reads TGTGCCAGCAGTTTAGGCTCCGCTTCGGGCACTGAAGCTTTCTTT. This encodes CASSLGSASGTEAFF.

This clonotype occurred a few times. The V gene is TRBV6-6, the J gene TRBJ2-7; D gene uncertain. The V end lost 8 bases, the J end lost 6 bases, and 14 bases lay between the germline ends. The CDR3 spans 12 residues. Per germline, CDR1 MNHNY and CDR2 SVGAGI (reference sequence). This CDR3 reads CASGGSPGEQYV. For the CDR3, the DNA is TGTGCCAGCGGTGGTAGCCCAGGCGAGCAGTACGTC.

The rearrangement joins TRBV7-8 to TRBJ2-3; the D is unclear. Germline CDR1 reads SGHVS; CDR2 reads FQNEAQ. V was clipped by 2 bases and J by 4 bases, with 10 bases between them. The length of the CDR3 is 14 residues. CDR3 amino acids: CASSLRPRADTQYF. The CDR3 bases are TGTGCCAGCAGCTTAAGGCCTCGGGCAGATACGCAGTATTTT.

The rearrangement links TRBV28 to TRBJ2-5, with 7 bases fitting TRBD2. J gave up 5 bases and V 3 bases, and 18 bases lay outside the gene matches. This CDR3 has 18 residues. The germline gives CDR1 MDHEN, CDR2 SYDVKM. The CDR3 bases are TGTGCCAGCAGTTTTTCGTCCACCGGGGGGACCGCCGTGGAGACCCAGTACTTC. This gives the protein CASSFSSTGGTAVETQYF.

J is TRBJ2-7 and V is TRBV6-2 or TRBV6-3; 9 bases align to TRBD1. CDR1 MNHEY and CDR2 SVGEGT come from the germline V gene. This CDR3 is built from 16 residues. The CDR3 here is CVRPKQGAPYSYEQYV. Written as DNA, the CDR3 is TGTGTCAGACCGAAACAGGGGGCCCCTTACTCCTACGAGCAGTACGTC.

This clonotype was detected many times. The rearrangement joins TRBV6-2 or TRBV6-3 to TRBJ2-2, with D hard to call. The germline gives CDR1 MNHEY, CDR2 SVGEGT. Trimming removed 7 bases from V and 2 bases from J, with 11 bases in between. There are 14 residues in the CDR3. CDR3 residues: CASNEESNTGELFF. The CDR3 DNA reads as TGTGCCAGCAATGAGGAGAGCAACACCGGGGAGCTGTTTTTT.

This clonotype was seen more than once but under ten times. CDR3 DNA: TGCAGTGCTAGTGTTTTTGGGACAGCCTATGGCTACACCTTC. It translates to CSASVFGTAYGYTF. The chain couples TRBV20-1 to TRBJ1-2; 7 positions agree with TRBD1. This CDR3 contains 14 residues. The J segment lost 4 bases and the V segment lost 3 bases, leaving 8 bases of the junction unmatched. Germline lookup yields CDR1 DFQATT and CDR2 SNEGSKA (reference sequence).

As to this clonotype: Likely a read error: the CDR3 ends without its conserved phenylalanine or tryptophan. This sequence joins TRBV6-1 and TRBJ1-2; 9 nucleotides align to TRBD1. This CDR3 contains 15 residues. Germline CDR1 MNHNS, CDR2 SASEGT. Losses at the gene ends were 6 bases for V and 3 bases for J; bases not matched to a gene: 8. For the CDR3, the DNA is TGTGCCAGCAGGCCCACAGGGGGCGGTGACTATGGCTACACCATC. It translates to CASRPTGGGDYGYTI.

This rearrangement joins TRBV20-1 to TRBJ2-1, with unresolved D. Germline values: CDR1 DFQATT, CDR2 SNEGSKA (reference sequence). Trimming removed 4 bases at V and 5 bases at J, with 6 bases between. The CDR3 is 11 residues long. This CDR3 reads CSAILHNEQFF. CDR3 DNA sequence: TGCAGTGCTATTTTACACAATGAGCAGTTCTTC.

The chain carries TRBV2 and TRBJ2-6; tentative D call: TRBD1 (6 bases). Trimming removed 8 bases at V and 9 bases at J, with 11 bases between. Germline V CDR1 and CDR2: SNHLY, FYNNEI. The CDR3 consists of 12 residues. DNA of the CDR3: TGTGCCAGCCTCAGGGACAACAACGTCCTGACTTTC. Its translation is CASLRDNNVLTF.

This rearrangement joins TRBV2 to TRBJ2-3, with D perhaps being TRBD1 or TRBD2 (6 bases each). The CDR3 is 17 residues long. V dropped 0 bases and J dropped 1 base, with 14 bases sitting between them. Germline CDR1 and CDR2: SNHLY and FYNNEI. CDR3 DNA sequence: TGTGCCAGCAGTGAAGCGCCGGGGGCGAAACGCACAGATACGCAGTATTTT. Encoded protein: CASSEAPGAKRTDTQYF.

This clonotype was counted only a few times. The chain employs TRBV29-1 and TRBJ1-3; 7 bases agree with TRBD1. Germline V CDR1 and CDR2: SQVTM, ANQGSEA. CDR3 length equals 15 residues. Trimming cost V 2 bases and J 4 bases; bases outside gene matches: 8. In DNA form, the CDR3 reads TGCAGCGTTGAAAACGACAGGGATCCCGGAAACACCATATATTTT. This translates into CSVENDRDPGNTIYF.

This clonotype came up a few times. The chain is built from TRBV24-1 and TRBJ2-7; possibly TRBD1 or TRBD2 for D (5 bases each). Germline CDR1 KGHDR, CDR2 SFDVKD. The CDR3 extends over 16 amino acids. V was pared by 4 bases and J by 4 bases, with 19 bases between. For the CDR3, the DNA is TGTGCCACCAGTGACCGGGGCCCATTTGGGATTTACGAGCAGTACGTC. It encodes CATSDRGPFGIYEQYV.

This chain uses TRBV12-5 with TRBJ2-1; no reliable D call. V gave up 10 bases and J gave up 3 bases, with 16 bases separating them. The germline CDR1 and CDR2 sequences are LGHNT and FRNRAP. This CDR3 comprises 14 residues. This CDR3 is CATKPWDSYNEQFF. The CDR3 DNA sequence: TGTGCTACCAAGCCTTGGGATAGCTACAATGAGCAGTTCTTC.

The V gene is TRBV7-6, the J gene TRBJ2-1, with 14 bases that match TRBD2. The CDR3 has 16 residues. V trimming: 5 bases; J trimming: 7 bases; junction bases outside the gene matches: 7. Germline loops: CDR1 SGHVS, CDR2 FNYEAQ. The CDR3 loop is CASSPRLAGGPNEQFF. CDR3 DNA: TGTGCCAGCAGCCCCAGACTAGCGGGGGGGCCTAATGAGCAGTTCTTC.

The chain is built from TRBV20-1 and TRBJ2-1; D gene unclear. The CDR3 has 13 amino acids. Per germline, CDR1 DFQATT and CDR2 SNEGSKA (reference sequence). Trimming left V 0 bases short and J 3 bases short, with 6 bases between. The CDR3 loop reads CSARDSYYNEQFF. CDR3 in DNA: TGCAGTGCTAGAGACAGTTACTACAATGAGCAGTTCTTC.

This clonotype occurred many times. This chain uses TRBV7-2 with TRBJ1-2; perhaps TRBD1 as D (6 bases). V was trimmed by 3 bases and J by 7 bases, leaving 24 bases between them. The CDR3 contains 17 residues. In germline, CDR1 is SGHTA, CDR2 FQGNSA. CDR3 DNA sequence: TGTGCCAGCAGCTTGTCGGGAGGGGGTTCGAAATTTTTTGGCTACACCTTC. This gives the protein CASSLSGGGSKFFGYTF.

This clonotype was observed a handful of times. The chain links TRBV7-9 to TRBJ1-2; D is undetermined. This CDR3 has 13 residues. Germline CDR1 SEHNR, CDR2 FQNEAQ (reference sequence). Trimming removed 4 bases from V and 8 bases from J, with 14 bases in between. The CDR3 protein is CASSSLPAEGYTF. The CDR3 DNA reads TGTGCCAGCAGCTCCCTGCCAGCAGAAGGCTACACCTTC.

The chain couples TRBV6-2 or TRBV6-3 to TRBJ1-5, with TRBD1 matching 9 bases. The CDR3 consists of 16 residues. Germline V gives CDR1 MNHEY, CDR2 SVGEGT. The ends lost 3 bases at V and 8 bases at J; junction bases unmatched: 11. The CDR3 region has the DNA TGTGCCAGCAGTTATTTCCGGGACAGGGTATTGAAGCCCCAGCATTTT. Its protein product is CASSYFRDRVLKPQHF.

This clonotype has more than one count but fewer than ten. V gene TRBV2 combines with J gene TRBJ1-1; D is ambiguous. Trimming took off 1 base at V and 0 bases at J, with 12 bases between the two ends. Germline V gene data show CDR1 as SNHLY and CDR2 as FYNNEI. The CDR3 extends over 16 amino acids. This CDR3 reads CASSEDSLTMNTEAFF. As DNA, the CDR3 is TGTGCCAGCAGTGAAGACAGCCTAACGATGAACACTGAAGCTTTCTTT.

The CDR3, as DNA: TGTGCTAGTGGTTTTTATCGAGGGGGCGAGAATCAGCCCCAGCATTTT. Residues: CASGFYRGGENQPQHF. V gene TRBV12-5 combines with J gene TRBJ1-5; TRBD1 aligns across 7 bases. The CDR3 is made up of 16 amino acids. The V and J ends lost 3 bases and 4 bases, in that order; junction bases with no gene match: 9. CDR1 and CDR2 (germline): LGHNT, FRNRAP.

Details on this clonotype: This may come from a read error, since a much larger clone is one base off. The missing conserved phenylalanine or tryptophan at the end of this CDR3 makes a read error likely. The rearrangement links TRBV28 to TRBJ2-7; either TRBD1 or TRBD2 may supply D (6 bases each). V lost 4 bases and J 2 bases, leaving 21 bases between the germline ends. CDR3 length: 17 amino acids. CDR1 and CDR2 from the germline V gene are MDHEN and SYDVKM. The chain's CDR3 is CASSSRWDTRETYEQYL. In nucleotides, the CDR3 is TGTGCCAGCAGTTCCCGTTGGGACACCCGGGAGACCTACGAGCAGTACTTA.

This clonotype showed up just a few times. The V gene is TRBV7-9, the J gene TRBJ2-7; D ambiguous. The CDR3 covers 13 residues. Trimming stripped 5 bases from V and 6 bases from J, with 14 bases between. CDR1 SEHNR and CDR2 FQNEAQ come from the germline V gene (reference sequence). The CDR3 is CASSHGSFIEQYF. In DNA form, the CDR3 reads TGTGCCAGCAGCCACGGAAGTTTCATCGAGCAGTACTTC.

The chain combines TRBV5-1 with TRBJ2-1; D remains ambiguous. Germline CDR1 is SGHRS and CDR2 is YFSETQ. V gave up 0 bases and J gave up 7 bases, with 11 bases separating them. The CDR3 extends over 14 amino acids. The chain's CDR3 is CASSLVALGNEQFF. Written as DNA, the CDR3 is TGCGCCAGCAGCTTGGTAGCCCTGGGGAATGAGCAGTTCTTC.

Concerning this clonotype: This may arise from a read error, as a much more abundant clone is one base away. The rearrangement uses TRBV7-4 and TRBJ2-3, with 7 bases identical to TRBD1. CDR3 length: 16 residues. The V gene's germline CDR1 is SGHVT and CDR2 SQSDAQ. The CDR3 region is CANSLQGFTSTDTQYF. The CDR3 DNA sequence: TGTGCCAACAGCTTACAGGGGTTTACTAGCACAGATACGCAGTATTTT.